This paragraph reports one T cell receptor (beta chain). The protocol was immunoSEQ multiplex PCR, while the TCRdb copy is restricted to in-frame clones and leaves out a portion. The table lists about 100,000 clones, under 90% of them singletons, with 9.5% to 15% in the top ten. The sample originates from a study of blood T cell repertoires in COVID-19. Background on the study: Sources were T cells, B-cell-depleted T cells, or PBMCs; the material itself was cDNA or gDNA.

Trimming stripped 4 bases from V and 9 bases from J, with 18 bases between. This CDR3 has 14 amino acids. CDR1 is SGDLS and CDR2 is YYNGEE in the germline V gene. This chain connects TRBV9 to TRBJ2-3; possibly TRBD2 for D (6 bases). Input material: peripheral blood. This receptor was obtained from a human donor in a cohort sampled during active COVID-19. CDR3 bases: TGTGCCAGCAGCCCTTACAGTAGCGGAGGAACGCAGTATTTT. This encodes CASSPYSSGGTQYF.